This TCR beta chain was obtained from a study of metastatic and nonmetastatic thyroid tumors. Turning to the study itself: Where malignant and benign thyroid patients were concerned, repertoires were compared across blood and tumor or nodule tissue.

TCRdb re-clonotyped the PCR reads through MiXCR. The table has more than 20,000 clones, over 10% seen once. Every patient was untreated before thyroid surgery. This CDR3 region has 15 residues. Germline loops: CDR1 MNHEY, CDR2 SVGEGT. A few counts support this clone. The germline gene is not matched at one end of the junction; a read error may be the cause. Material for sequencing was blood. This receptor was taken from a female donor with papillary thyroid cancer or a benign thyroid nodule (not recorded which). Some clones in this sample may be carry-over from other donors' samples. The chain couples TRBV6-2 or TRBV6-3 to TRBJ2-2; possibly TRBD1 for D (6 bases). This CDR3 reads CASSSPGVTTGELFF. The CDR3 DNA follows: TGTGCCAGCAGTTCGCCAGGGGTAACTACCGGGGAGCTTTTTTTT.